This T cell receptor (beta chain) was identified during a study of early T cells in non-severe SARS-CoV-2 infection. The overall study: Chains from this unsorted whole-blood bulk RNA could not be paired. Whole-study results and caveats: Reliance on VDJdb matching favored anti-spike CD8 responses; private and CD4 specificities were missed.

V lost 0 bases, J lost 3 bases, and 13 bases lay in between. The CDR3 contains 15 residues. CDR1 and CDR2 from the germline V gene are SGHRS and YFSETQ. Individual cDNA molecules received unique molecular identifiers. TCRdb independently ran MiXCR on the 5' RACE reads; one entry per CDR3 protein. The sample carries about 71,000 distinct CDR3 sequences, about 13% recorded once. This clonotype has only a few counts. Its antigen is not identified. Sequenced: whole blood. The origin of this receptor is an adult who was a healthcare worker with PCR-confirmed SARS-CoV-2 infection or an uninfected control (not recorded which). The rearrangement uses TRBV5-1 and TRBJ2-7, with D possibly matching TRBD2 (5 bases). The CDR3 loop is CASSLATDGGYEQYF. Here the CDR3 DNA reads TGCGCCAGCAGCTTGGCCACGGACGGAGGCTACGAGCAGTACTTC.